The source of this TCR beta chain is a study of blood T cell repertoires in COVID-19. Study in general: T cells, B-cell-depleted T cells, or PBMCs supplied cDNA or gDNA.

Sequencing was performed with immunoSEQ multiplex PCR; in TCRdb, only in-frame clones are kept and a portion is missing. The sample carries under 200,000 clones, 80% to 90% recorded once. Germline assignment: CDR1 ENHRY and CDR2 SYGVKD. The CDR3 is 14 residues long. V gave up 4 bases and J gave up 0 bases; unmatched junction bases: 3. The receptor was isolated from a man aged 60-69 years with acute or convalescent COVID-19. The genes are TRBV10-3 and TRBJ2-7, with 7 nucleotides matching TRBD1. The sample was peripheral blood. The DNA of the CDR3 is TGTGCCATCAGTGTCCGACAGGGCTCCTACGAGCAGTACTTC. This codes for CAISVRQGSYEQYF.